Listed below are T cell receptor beta chains from one sample, sequenced in a study of T cells in Graves' hyperthyroidism and ophthalmopathy. Each CDR3 protein is one row after TCRdb ran MiXCR on the multiplex PCR reads. The table lists about 690,000 distinct CDR3 sequences, about 18% of them singletons. Sequenced material: blood. Receptors were obtained from a man in his fifties with Graves' hyperthyroidism. CDR3s include the opening cysteine and the closing phenylalanine or tryptophan. D genes are given only for firm matches. Expanded clones are given a class, and other clones once, few, many or no size at all.

TRBV12-3/TRBV12-4,TRBD1,many,TRBJ2-7,TGTGCCAGCAGTACAGGACAGGGCTACGAGCAGTACTTC,CASSTGQGYEQYF
TRBV7-2,TRBD1,few,TRBJ1-1,TGTGCCAGCAGCTTTAACAGGGGGGCTGAAGCTTTCTTT,CASSFNRGAEAFF
TRBV28,TRBD2,.,TRBJ2-7,TGTGCCAGCAGTCTTATAGCGGGAAATAACGAGCAGTACTTC,CASSLIAGNNEQYF
TRBV28,TRBD1,many,TRBJ1-2,TGTGCCAGCAGTTCGGGACAGGGGGGATATGGCTACACCTTC,CASSSGQGGYGYTF
TRBV5-1,.,.,TRBJ2-3,TGCGCCAGCAACCTAGCGATCGGCACAGAAACGCAGTATTTT,CASNLAIGTETQYF
TRBV6-5,TRBD2,.,TRBJ2-3,TGTGCCAGCAGTTACTCCCTAGCGGGAGAGGGGCTAGGCACAGATACGCAGTATTTT,CASSYSLAGEGLGTDTQYF
TRBV28,TRBD1,many,TRBJ2-7,TGTGCCAGCAGGCTGGACAGGTTCTCGGAGCAGTACTTC,CASRLDRFSEQYF
TRBV28,TRBD2,.,TRBJ2-1,TGTGCCAGCTATACTATGGGACTAGCGGGAGATGAGCAGTTCTTC,CASYTMGLAGDEQFF
TRBV20-1,.,few,TRBJ2-2,TGCAGTGCTAGAGATCTCCGGAGGACGAACACCGGGGAGCTGTTTTTT,CSARDLRRTNTGELFF
TRBV6-1,.,.,TRBJ1-6,TGTGCCAGCAGTTTCAGACAGTCGGGATATAATTCACCCCTCCACTTT,CASSFRQSGYNSPLHF
TRBV19,.,.,TRBJ1-6,TGTGCCAGTAGTCCTAACCTCCGGAGGGGCGTTAATTCACCCCTCCACTTT,CASSPNLRRGVNSPLHF
TRBV20-1,TRBD2,once,TRBJ2-3,TGCAGTGCTAGAGAGACTAGCGGGAGTATTTCTTTTGGTACAGATACGCAGTATTTT,CSARETSGSISFGTDTQYF
TRBV10-2,TRBD2,few,TRBJ2-1,TGCGCCAGCAGTGAGTCTCGAGCGGGAGTCCGGGACAATGAGCAGTTCTTC,CASSESRAGVRDNEQFF
TRBV20-1,.,many,TRBJ1-3,TGCAGTGCTAGAGATGGAAGCGCGGGAAACACCATATATTTT,CSARDGSAGNTIYF
TRBV14,.,many,TRBJ2-4,TGTGCCAGCAGCCTCGGGCCGCTAGCCAAAAACATTCAGTACTTC,CASSLGPLAKNIQYF
TRBV11-2,TRBD2,many,TRBJ2-7,TGTGCCAGCAGCCGTCTAAGCGGGAGGGCCTACTACGAGCAGTACTTC,CASSRLSGRAYYEQYF
TRBV20-1,TRBD1,.,TRBJ1-2,TGCAGTGCTAGAGGGACAGGGCGAGACTATGGCTACACCTTC,CSARGTGRDYGYTF
TRBV29-1,.,few,TRBJ2-3,TGCAGCGTGAGGGGGCTAGCGGGTGCCACAGATACGCAGTATTTT,CSVRGLAGATDTQYF
TRBV5-1,TRBD2,.,TRBJ2-7,TGCGCCAGCAGCTTGGGGTCCGGGACTAGCTACCTCTACGAGCAGTACTTC,CASSLGSGTSYLYEQYF
TRBV5-1,.,many,TRBJ2-7,TGCGCCAGCAGCTTGGAGGTGCCCTACGAGCAGTACTTC,CASSLEVPYEQYF
TRBV7-9,.,many,TRBJ2-3,TGTGCCAGCAGCTTTAGTCCGGGACACAGTACAGCAGATACGCAGTATTTT,CASSFSPGHSTADTQYF
TRBV6-1,TRBD2,many,TRBJ2-5,TGTGCCAGCAGATCAACTCCGGGACTACGAGAGACCCAGTACTTC,CASRSTPGLRETQYF
TRBV7-2,TRBD1,many,TRBJ2-7,TGTGCCGGACAGGGGGATTGCGAGCAGTACTTC,CAGQGDCEQYF
TRBV28,TRBD2,.,TRBJ2-5,TGTGCCAGCAGTTTTATCGGAGCGGGAACTGAGGAGACCCAGTACTTC,CASSFIGAGTEETQYF
TRBV19,TRBD1,.,TRBJ2-1,TGTGCCAGTAGTACGGGACAGGGGCCCAATGAGCAGTTCTTC,CASSTGQGPNEQFF
TRBV6-1,TRBD2,.,TRBJ2-7,TGTGCCAGCAGTAGATTTAGCGGGGTTTCCTACGAGCAGTACTTC,CASSRFSGVSYEQYF
TRBV6-2/TRBV6-3,.,.,TRBJ1-1,TGTGCCAGCACCGCGATCAGGGCGACGACTGAAGCTTTCTTT,CASTAIRATTEAFF
TRBV7-9,.,few,TRBJ2-3,TGTGCCAGCAGCCCCGAGTACCCAAACCCAGATACGCAGTATTTT,CASSPEYPNPDTQYF
TRBV10-3,TRBD1,many,TRBJ2-1,TGTGCCATCAAGAGGGTCGGCCTGGACAGGGCGAATGAGCAGTTCTTC,CAIKRVGLDRANEQFF
TRBV19,.,.,TRBJ1-1,TGTGCCAGTATCACTCGACACAGAAACACTGAAGCTTTCTTT,CASITRHRNTEAFF